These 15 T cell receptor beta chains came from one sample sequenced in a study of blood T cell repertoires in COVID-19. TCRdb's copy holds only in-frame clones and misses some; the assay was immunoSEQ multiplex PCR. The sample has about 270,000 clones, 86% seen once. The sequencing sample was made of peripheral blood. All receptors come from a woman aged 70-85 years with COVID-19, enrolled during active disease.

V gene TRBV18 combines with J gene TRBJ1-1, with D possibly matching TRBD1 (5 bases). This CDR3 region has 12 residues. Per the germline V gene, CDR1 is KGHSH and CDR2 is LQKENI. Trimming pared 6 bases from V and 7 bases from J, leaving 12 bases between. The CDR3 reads CASSPDIFEAFF. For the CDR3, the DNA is TGTGCCAGCTCTCCGGACATATTTGAAGCTTTCTTT. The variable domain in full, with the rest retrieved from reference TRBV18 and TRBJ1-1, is NAGVMQNPRHLVRRRGQEARLRCSPMKGHSHVYWYRQLPEEGLKFMVYLQKENIIDESGMPKERFSAEFPKEGPSILRIQQVVRGDSAAYFCASSPDIFEAFFGQGTRLTVV.

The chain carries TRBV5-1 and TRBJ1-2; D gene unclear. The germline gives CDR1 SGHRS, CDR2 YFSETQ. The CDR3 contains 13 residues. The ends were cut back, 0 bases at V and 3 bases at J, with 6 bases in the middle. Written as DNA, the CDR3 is TGCGCCAGCAGCTTGGAAACGGACTATGGCTACACCTTC. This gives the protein CASSLETDYGYTF.

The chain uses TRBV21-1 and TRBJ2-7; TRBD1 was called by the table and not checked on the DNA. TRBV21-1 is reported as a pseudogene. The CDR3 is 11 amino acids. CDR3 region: CASSTRQEQYF. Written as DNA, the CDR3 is TGTGCCAGCAGCACCAGACAGGAGCAGTACTTC.

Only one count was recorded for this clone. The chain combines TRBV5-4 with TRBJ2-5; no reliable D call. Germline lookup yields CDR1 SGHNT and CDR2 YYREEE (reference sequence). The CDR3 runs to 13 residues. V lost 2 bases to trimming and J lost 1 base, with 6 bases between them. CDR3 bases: TGTGCCAGCAGCTTCCCGGGCCAAGAGACCCAGTACTTC. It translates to CASSFPGQETQYF.

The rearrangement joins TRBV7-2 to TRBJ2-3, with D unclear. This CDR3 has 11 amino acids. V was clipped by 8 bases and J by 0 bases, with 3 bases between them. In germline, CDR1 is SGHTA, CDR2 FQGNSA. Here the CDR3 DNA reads TGTGCCAGCTCTAGCACAGATACGCAGTATTTT. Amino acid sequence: CASSSTDTQYF.

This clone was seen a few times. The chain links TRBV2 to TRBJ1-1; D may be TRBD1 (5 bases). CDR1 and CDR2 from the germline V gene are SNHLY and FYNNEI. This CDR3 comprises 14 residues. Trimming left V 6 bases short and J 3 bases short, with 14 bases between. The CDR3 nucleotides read TGTGCCAGCAGCACAACGGACATCTACACTGAAGCTTTCTTT. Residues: CASSTTDIYTEAFF.

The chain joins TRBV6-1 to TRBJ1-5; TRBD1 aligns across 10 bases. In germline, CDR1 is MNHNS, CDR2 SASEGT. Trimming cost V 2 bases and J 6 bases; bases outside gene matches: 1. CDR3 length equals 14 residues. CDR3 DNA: TGTGCCAGCAGTGAATGGGACAGGGGTCAGCCCCAGCATTTT. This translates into CASSEWDRGQPQHF.

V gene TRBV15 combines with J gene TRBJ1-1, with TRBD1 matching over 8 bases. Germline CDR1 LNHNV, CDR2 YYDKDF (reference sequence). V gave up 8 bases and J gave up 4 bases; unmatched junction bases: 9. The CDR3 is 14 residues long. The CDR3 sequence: CATSHRGMSTEAFF. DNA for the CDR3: TGTGCCACCTCACACAGGGGGATGAGCACTGAAGCTTTCTTT. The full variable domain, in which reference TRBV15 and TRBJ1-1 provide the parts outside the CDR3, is DAMVIQNPRYQVTQFGKPVTLSCSQTLNHNVMYWYQQKSSQAPKLLFHYYDKDFNNEADTPDNFQSRRPNTSFCFLDIRSPGLGDTAMYLCATSHRGMSTEAFFGQGTRLTVV.

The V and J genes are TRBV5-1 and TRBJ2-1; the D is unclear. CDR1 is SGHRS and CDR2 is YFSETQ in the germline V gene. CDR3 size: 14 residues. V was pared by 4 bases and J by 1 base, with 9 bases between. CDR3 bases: TGCGCCAGCAGCATGCCCGGGTCCTACAATGAGCAGTTCTTC. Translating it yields CASSMPGSYNEQFF.

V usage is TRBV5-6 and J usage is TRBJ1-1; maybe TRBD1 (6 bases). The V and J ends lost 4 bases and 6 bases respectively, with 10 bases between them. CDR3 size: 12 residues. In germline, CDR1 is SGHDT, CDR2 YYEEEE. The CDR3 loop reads CASSRTGPEAFF. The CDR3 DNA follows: TGTGCCAGCAGCCGTACAGGGCCTGAAGCTTTCTTT. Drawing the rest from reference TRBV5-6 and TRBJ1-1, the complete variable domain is DAGVTQSPTHLIKTRGQQVTLRCSPKSGHDTVSWYQQALGQGPQFIFQYYEEEERQRGNFPDRFSGHQFPNYSSELNVNALLLGDSALYLCASSRTGPEAFFGQGTRLTVV.

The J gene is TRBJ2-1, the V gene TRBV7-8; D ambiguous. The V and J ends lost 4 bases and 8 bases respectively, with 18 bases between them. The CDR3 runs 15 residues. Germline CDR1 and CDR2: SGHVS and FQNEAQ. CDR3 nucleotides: TGTGCCAGCAGCTATAGAGCCACTCCGGGTTATGAGCAGTTCTTC. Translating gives CASSYRATPGYEQFF.

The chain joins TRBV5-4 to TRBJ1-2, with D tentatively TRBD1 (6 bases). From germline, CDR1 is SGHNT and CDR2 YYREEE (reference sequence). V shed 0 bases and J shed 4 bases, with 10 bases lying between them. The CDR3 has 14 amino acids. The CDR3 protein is CASSLGGQTYGYTF. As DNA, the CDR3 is TGTGCCAGCAGCTTGGGAGGACAGACCTATGGCTACACCTTC.

The CDR3 DNA reads TGTGCCAGCAGCTTAGTTGGGACAGGGAGTTGGGGCTACACCTTC. Residues: CASSLVGTGSWGYTF. The chain recombines TRBV7-2 with TRBJ1-2; 9 nucleotides agree with TRBD1. The CDR3 is 15 residues long. V shed 1 base, J shed 8 bases, and the junction held 8 bases outside the gene matches. Germline lookup yields CDR1 SGHTA and CDR2 FQGNSA.

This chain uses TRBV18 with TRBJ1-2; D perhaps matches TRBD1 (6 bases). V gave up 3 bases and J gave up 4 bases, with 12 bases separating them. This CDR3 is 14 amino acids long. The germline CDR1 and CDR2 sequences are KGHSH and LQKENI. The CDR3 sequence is CASSPPQGSYGYTF. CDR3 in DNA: TGTGCCAGCTCACCTCCACAGGGCAGCTATGGCTACACCTTC.

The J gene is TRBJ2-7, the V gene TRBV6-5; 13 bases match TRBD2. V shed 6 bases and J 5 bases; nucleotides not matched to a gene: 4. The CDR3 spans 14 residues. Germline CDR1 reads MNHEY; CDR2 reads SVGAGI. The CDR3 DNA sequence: TGTGCCAGCAGCTCCGGGACTAGCGGGGACGAGCAGTACTTC. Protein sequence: CASSSGTSGDEQYF.